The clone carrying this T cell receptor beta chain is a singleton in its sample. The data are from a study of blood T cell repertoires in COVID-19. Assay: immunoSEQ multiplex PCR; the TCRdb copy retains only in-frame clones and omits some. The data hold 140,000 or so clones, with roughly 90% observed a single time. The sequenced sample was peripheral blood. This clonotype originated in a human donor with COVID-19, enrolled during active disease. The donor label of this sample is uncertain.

CDR3 bases: TGTGCCAGCAGAGCCGGGACAGCATATAATTCACCCCTCCACTTT. It encodes CASRAGTAYNSPLHF. The rearrangement joins TRBV2 to TRBJ1-6, with TRBD1 matching over 7 bases. The germline gives CDR1 SNHLY, CDR2 FYNNEI. With 6 bases clipped from V and 4 bases from J, the junction kept 6 bases outside the gene matches. The CDR3 extends over 15 amino acids.